This TCR beta chain was sequenced in a study of blood T cell repertoires in COVID-19 (TCRdb year 2020). Some background on the complete study: Samples covering the acute and convalescent phases of COVID-19 were provided by collaborators in the United States, Italy and Spain. The prospective study material was composed of cDNA or gDNA derived from T cells, B-cell-depleted T cells, or PBMCs. Deeply sampled blood TCRbeta repertoires from subjects exposed to, actively infected with, or recovered from COVID-19 were included in the dataset. The repertoires were made available in a free public database intended to serve as a resource for research on the immune response to SARS-CoV-2. Samples came from the ongoing ImmuneRACE study (first 160 participants) plus 1,254 subjects from 6 global collaborators. Nearly every sample came with metadata listing a de-identified subject ID, COVID-19 status, age in years and sex. Where HLA class I and class II types were available, the types were taken from metadata supplied by the sample provider, not from assay-based typing.

Another Seattle source contributed samples from volunteer blood donors who had recovered from COVID-19. Each collaborating institution followed its own protocols to collect whole blood in K2EDTA tubes. For TCRbeta analysis, collaborators shipped samples as frozen whole blood, isolated PBMCs, or DNA extracted from either of those sample types. On this clone itself: This receptor's antigen is unknown. No per-base quality is available; no much larger clone lies one base away.

TCRbeta CDR3 regions were amplified from genomic DNA by means of the immunoSEQ Assay, a bias-controlled multiplex PCR. In the original analysis: The number of nucleated cells in each sample was estimated by amplification of reference gene primers within the assay. Sequence reads were collapsed and filtered to measure the absolute abundance of every unique TCRbeta CDR3 rearrangement. For each sample, productive Simpson clonality was calculated by taking the square root of Simpson's diversity index across productive rearrangements. TCRdb holds this immuneACCESS table with in-frame rearrangements only. Some clones are missing; in checked studies, unresolved V genes explain under half, and the rest has no known cause. V and J calls and clone size follow that table, whereas D and trimming were derived from the DNA. The sample table lists approximately 300,000 clones, 87% of them with a count of one. The ten largest account for roughly 2% of the sample.

The CDR3 has 17 amino acids, counting the end cysteine and phenylalanine. Solely the CDR3 DNA is kept, with 51 bases framed from the first base. Trimming removed 4 bases from V and 1 base from J; the gene matches leave 7 bases unexplained. Per the germline V gene (reference sequence), SEHNR is the CDR1 and FQNEAQ is the CDR2. What the work shows at the level of the full study, not this receptor alone: The quantity of clinical and demographic metadata differed by source and by participant and was supplied without curation.

The origin of this receptor is a woman aged 50 to 60 who had recovered from COVID-19. The V and J segments used are TRBV7-9 and TRBJ1-1; 12 bases in the junction line up with TRBD1. Sequencing input: peripheral blood. The CDR3 is CASSSGQGAWKNTEAFF. The nucleotide sequence reads as follows: TGTGCCAGCAGCTCGGGACAGGGGGCTTGGAAGAACACTGAAGCTTTCTTT.